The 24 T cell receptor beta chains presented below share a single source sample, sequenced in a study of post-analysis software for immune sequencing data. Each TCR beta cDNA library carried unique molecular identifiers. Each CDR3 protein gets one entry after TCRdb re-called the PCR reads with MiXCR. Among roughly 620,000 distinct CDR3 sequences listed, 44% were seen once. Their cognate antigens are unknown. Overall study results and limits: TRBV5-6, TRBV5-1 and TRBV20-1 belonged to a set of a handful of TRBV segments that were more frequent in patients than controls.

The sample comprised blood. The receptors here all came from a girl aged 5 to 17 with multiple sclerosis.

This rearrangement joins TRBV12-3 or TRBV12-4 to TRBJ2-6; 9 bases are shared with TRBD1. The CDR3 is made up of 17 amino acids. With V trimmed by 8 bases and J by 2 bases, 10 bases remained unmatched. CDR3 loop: CASGGQGISAGANVLTF. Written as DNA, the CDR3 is TGTGCCAGCGGCGGACAGGGGATAAGTGCTGGGGCCAACGTCCTGACTTTC.

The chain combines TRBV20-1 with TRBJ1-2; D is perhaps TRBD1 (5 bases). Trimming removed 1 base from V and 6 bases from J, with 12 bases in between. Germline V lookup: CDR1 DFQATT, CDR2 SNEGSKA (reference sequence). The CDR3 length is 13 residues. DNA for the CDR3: TGCAGTGCTAGAGTGACCGGGACGCATGGCTACACCTTC. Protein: CSARVTGTHGYTF.

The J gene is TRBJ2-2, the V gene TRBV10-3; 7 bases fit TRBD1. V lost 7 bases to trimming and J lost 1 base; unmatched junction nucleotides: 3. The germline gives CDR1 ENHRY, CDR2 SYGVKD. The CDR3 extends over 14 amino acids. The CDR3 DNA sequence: TGTGCCATCACTCGGACAGGGAACACCGGGGAGCTGTTTTTT. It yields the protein CAITRTGNTGELFF.

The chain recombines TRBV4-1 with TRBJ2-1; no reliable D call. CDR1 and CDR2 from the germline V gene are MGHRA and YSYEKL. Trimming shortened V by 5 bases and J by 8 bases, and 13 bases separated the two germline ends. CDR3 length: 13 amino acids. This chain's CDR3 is CASSLSTFYEQFF. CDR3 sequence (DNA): TGCGCCAGCAGCTTATCGACGTTCTATGAGCAGTTCTTC.

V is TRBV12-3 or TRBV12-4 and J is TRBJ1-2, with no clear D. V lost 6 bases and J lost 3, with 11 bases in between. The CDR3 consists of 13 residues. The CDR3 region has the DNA TGTGCCAGCAGCCCCGCCGGCTACTATGGCTACACCTTC. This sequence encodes CASSPAGYYGYTF.

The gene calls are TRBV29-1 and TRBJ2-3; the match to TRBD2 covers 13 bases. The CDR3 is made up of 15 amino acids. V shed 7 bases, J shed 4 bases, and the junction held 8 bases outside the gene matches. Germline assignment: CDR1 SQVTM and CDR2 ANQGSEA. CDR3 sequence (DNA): TGCAGCGCCCCCGGGACTAGCGGGGTTTCAGATACGCAGTATTTT. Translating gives CSAPGTSGVSDTQYF.

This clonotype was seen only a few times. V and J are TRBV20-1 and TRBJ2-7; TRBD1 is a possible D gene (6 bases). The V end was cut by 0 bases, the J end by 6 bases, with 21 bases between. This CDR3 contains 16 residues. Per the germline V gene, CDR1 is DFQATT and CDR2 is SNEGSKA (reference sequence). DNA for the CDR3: TGCAGTGCTAGAGATTCCCCAACAGGGACCGGAGGCGAGCAGTACTTC. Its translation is CSARDSPTGTGGEQYF.

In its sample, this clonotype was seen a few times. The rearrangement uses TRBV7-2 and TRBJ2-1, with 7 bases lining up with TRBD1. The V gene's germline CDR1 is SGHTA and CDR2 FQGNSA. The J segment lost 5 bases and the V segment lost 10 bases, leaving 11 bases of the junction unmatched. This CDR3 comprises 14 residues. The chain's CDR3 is CATHLGGPHNEQFF. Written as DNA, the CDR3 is TGTGCCACCCACTTAGGGGGCCCGCACAATGAGCAGTTCTTC.

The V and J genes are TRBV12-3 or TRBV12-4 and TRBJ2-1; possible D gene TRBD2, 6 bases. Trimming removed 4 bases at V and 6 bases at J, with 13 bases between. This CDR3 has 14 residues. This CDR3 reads CASSWGSGGNEQFF. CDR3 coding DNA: TGTGCCAGCAGTTGGGGTAGCGGAGGCAATGAGCAGTTCTTC.

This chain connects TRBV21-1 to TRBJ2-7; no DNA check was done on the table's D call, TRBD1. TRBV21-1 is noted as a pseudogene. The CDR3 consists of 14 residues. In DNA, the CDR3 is TGTGCCAGGAGGAGGGGAAGACATTCCTACGAGCAGTACTTC. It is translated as CARRRGRHSYEQYF.

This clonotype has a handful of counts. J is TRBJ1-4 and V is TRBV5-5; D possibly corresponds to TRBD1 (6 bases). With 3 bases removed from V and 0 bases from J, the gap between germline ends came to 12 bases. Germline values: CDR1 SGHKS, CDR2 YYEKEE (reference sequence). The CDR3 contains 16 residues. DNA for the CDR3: TGTGCCAGCAGCTCCAGGGGTGATTCAACTAATGAAAAACTGTTTTTT. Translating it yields CASSSRGDSTNEKLFF.

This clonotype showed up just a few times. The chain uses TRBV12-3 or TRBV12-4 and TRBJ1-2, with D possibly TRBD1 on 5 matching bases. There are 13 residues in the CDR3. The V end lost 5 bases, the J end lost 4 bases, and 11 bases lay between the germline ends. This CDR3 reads CASSTQGAYGYTF. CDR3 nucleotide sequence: TGTGCCAGCAGTACCCAGGGAGCCTATGGCTACACCTTC.

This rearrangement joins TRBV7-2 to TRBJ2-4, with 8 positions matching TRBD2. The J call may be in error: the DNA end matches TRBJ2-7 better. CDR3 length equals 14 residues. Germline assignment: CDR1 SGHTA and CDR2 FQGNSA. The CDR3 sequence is CASSFGLAFLEQYF. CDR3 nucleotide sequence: TGTGCCAGCAGCTTCGGACTAGCCTTCCTCGAGCAGTACTTC.

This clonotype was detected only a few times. DNA of the CDR3: TGTGCCAGCAGTTACTCGAGGCTAGCGGGAAATGAGCAGTTCTTC. Translation gives CASSYSRLAGNEQFF. This chain connects TRBV6-5 to TRBJ2-1; 9 nucleotides align to TRBD2. CDR1 and CDR2 (germline): MNHEY, SVGAGI. This CDR3 is built from 15 residues. V lost 0 bases and J lost 7; bases outside the gene matches: 4.

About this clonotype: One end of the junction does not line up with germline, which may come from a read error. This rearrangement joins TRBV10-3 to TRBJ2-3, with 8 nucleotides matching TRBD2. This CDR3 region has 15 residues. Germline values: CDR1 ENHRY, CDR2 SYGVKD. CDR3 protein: CAISPGLGLPETQYF. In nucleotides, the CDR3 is TGTGCCATCAGTCCGGGACTAGGGCTCCCAGAAACGCAGTATTTT.

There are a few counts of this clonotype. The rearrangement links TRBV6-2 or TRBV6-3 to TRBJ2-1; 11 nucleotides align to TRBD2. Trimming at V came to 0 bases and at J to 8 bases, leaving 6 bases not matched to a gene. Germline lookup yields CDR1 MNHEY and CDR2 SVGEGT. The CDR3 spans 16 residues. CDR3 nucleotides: TGTGCCAGCAGTTACTCTCTAGCGGGAGGCGGAGATGAGCAGTTCTTC. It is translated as CASSYSLAGGGDEQFF.

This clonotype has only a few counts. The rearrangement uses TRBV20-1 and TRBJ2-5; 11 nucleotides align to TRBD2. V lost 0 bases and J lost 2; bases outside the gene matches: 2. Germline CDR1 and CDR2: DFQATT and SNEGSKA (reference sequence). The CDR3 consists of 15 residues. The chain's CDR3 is CSAREGLAAQETQYF. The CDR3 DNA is TGCAGTGCTAGAGAGGGACTAGCGGCTCAAGAGACCCAGTACTTC.

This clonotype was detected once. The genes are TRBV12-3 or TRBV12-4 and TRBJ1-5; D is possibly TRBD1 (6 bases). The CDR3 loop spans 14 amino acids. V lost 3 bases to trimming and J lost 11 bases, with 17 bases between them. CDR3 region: CASSLSQAPGAQHF. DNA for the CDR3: TGTGCCAGCAGTTTGAGTCAGGCTCCAGGGGCCCAGCATTTT.

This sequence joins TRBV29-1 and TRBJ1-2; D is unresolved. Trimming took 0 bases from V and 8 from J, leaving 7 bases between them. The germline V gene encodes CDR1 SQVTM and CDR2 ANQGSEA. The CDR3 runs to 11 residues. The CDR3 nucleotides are TGCAGCGTTGAAGATCTTCCGGGCTACACCTTC. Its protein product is CSVEDLPGYTF.

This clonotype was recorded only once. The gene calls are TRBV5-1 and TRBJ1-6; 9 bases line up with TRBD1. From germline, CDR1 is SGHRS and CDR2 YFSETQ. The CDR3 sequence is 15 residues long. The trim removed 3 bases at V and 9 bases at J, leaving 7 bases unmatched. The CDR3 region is CASSYRTGEGSPLHF. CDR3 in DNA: TGCGCCAGCAGCTACCGGACAGGGGAAGGTTCACCCCTCCACTTT.

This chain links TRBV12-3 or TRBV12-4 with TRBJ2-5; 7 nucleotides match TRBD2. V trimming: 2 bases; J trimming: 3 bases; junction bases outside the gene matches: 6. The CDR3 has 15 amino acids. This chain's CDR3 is CASSLFWAGEETQYF. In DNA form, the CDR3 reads TGTGCCAGCAGTTTATTCTGGGCGGGGGAAGAGACCCAGTACTTC.

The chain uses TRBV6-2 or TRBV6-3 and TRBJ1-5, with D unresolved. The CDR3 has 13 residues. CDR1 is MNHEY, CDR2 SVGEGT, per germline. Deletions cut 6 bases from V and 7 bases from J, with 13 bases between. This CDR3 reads CASSKGINQPQHF. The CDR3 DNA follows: TGTGCCAGCAGCAAAGGAATAAACCAGCCCCAGCATTTT.

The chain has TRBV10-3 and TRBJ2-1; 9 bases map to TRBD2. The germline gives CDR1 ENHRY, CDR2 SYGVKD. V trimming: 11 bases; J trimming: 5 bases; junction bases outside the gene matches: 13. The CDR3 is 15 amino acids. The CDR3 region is CASRTQRGADNEQFF. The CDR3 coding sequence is TGTGCCTCGAGGACACAGCGGGGGGCCGACAATGAGCAGTTCTTC.

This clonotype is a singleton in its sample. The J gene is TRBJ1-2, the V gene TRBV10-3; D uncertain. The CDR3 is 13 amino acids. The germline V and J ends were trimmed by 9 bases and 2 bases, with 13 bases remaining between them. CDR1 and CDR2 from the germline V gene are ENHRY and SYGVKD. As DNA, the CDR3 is TGTGCCATTCACGGATTCACCAACTATGGCTACACCTTC. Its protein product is CAIHGFTNYGYTF.